This TCR beta chain was found in a study of OX40 agonist ivuxolimab in advanced cancers. Sequencing was performed with immunoSEQ multiplex PCR; in TCRdb, only in-frame clones are kept and a portion is missing. The data show 100,000 or so clones, about 85% seen once. J lost 6 bases, V lost 1 base, and 8 bases had no gene match. CDR1 is KGHSH, CDR2 LQKENI, per germline. The CDR3 extends over 16 amino acids. J is TRBJ2-2 and V is TRBV18; TRBD1 matches at 7 bases. The source material was CD4+ or CD8+ T cells sorted from blood, sampled in a trial of the OX40 agonist ivuxolimab. The receptor was isolated from an adult with an advanced solid tumor such as melanoma, head and neck, liver or kidney cancer. CDR3 DNA: TGTGCCAGCTCACCACAGCCGCCAGGGGGATCCGGGGAGCTGTTTTTT. Translating gives CASSPQPPGGSGELFF.